The 2 T cell receptor beta chains below come from one sample, sequenced in a study of vaccination and CD4 T cells after COVID-19. Described treatment: approximately 10-day PBMC culture with coronavirus spike peptide pools or control peptides (ViraFEST assay). With the Oncomine TCR Beta short-read assay, DNA from cultured CD4+ T cells was sequenced. From the PCR reads, TCRdb called clonotypes with MiXCR, one entry per CDR3 protein. Of more than 10,000 distinct CDR3 sequences in the sample, approximately 45% are singletons; the top ten hold 15%. Their antigen targets remain unknown. Sequencing used CD4+ T cells from blood, cultured in vitro. All receptors derive from a human donor who had recovered from COVID-19.

The CDR3 nucleotides read TGCAGTGCTAGAGCCCCAAGGACCCTCTATGGCTACACCTTC. The encoded protein is CSARAPRTLYGYTF. The chain recombines TRBV20-1 with TRBJ1-2; D not resolved. Trimming cost V 1 base and J 4 bases, with 13 bases left between them. Germline CDR1 DFQATT, CDR2 SNEGSKA (reference sequence). The CDR3 runs 14 residues.

V and J are TRBV2 and TRBJ1-5; TRBD1 is a possible D gene (5 bases). This CDR3 has 16 amino acids. CDR1 is SNHLY and CDR2 is FYNNEI in the germline V gene. Between the trimmed V and J ends, which lost 8 bases and 0 bases, there was a span of 17 bases. In DNA, the CDR3 is TGTGCCAGCCGGCAGGGTCCTGGATATAGCAATCAGCCCCAGCATTTT. Translation: CASRQGPGYSNQPQHF.